These 13 T cell receptor beta chains were sequenced from one sample in a study of cytomegalovirus exposure and HLA in healthy donors. The PCR contained 60 Vbeta and 13 Jbeta primers. Clones were sequenced by immunoSEQ multiplex PCR, and TCRdb holds only the in-frame ones, with some missing. The sample includes tens of thousands of clones, around 75% seen only once; the top ten take 2% to 2.5%. Sequenced input: PBMCs. These receptors were collected from a man aged 35 to 55 in good health and CMV-seronegative.

The chain carries TRBV2 and TRBJ2-2, with TRBD2 matching 8 bases. The V gene end was trimmed by 6 bases and the J gene end by 6 bases; junction bases not matched to a gene: 9. Germline CDR1 reads SNHLY; CDR2 reads FYNNEI. This CDR3 is built from 15 residues. The CDR3 region is CASRSGTSFPGELFF. The DNA for the CDR3 is TGTGCCAGCAGGTCCGGGACTAGTTTCCCCGGGGAGCTGTTTTTT.

This chain joins TRBV19 and TRBJ1-5, with 8 bases that match TRBD1. The germline gives CDR1 LNHDA, CDR2 SQIVND (reference sequence). Unmatched junction bases numbered 9, after V lost 8 bases and J lost 3 bases. CDR3 length: 15 amino acids. This CDR3 is CASHEDRAPNQPQHF. In DNA, the CDR3 is TGTGCCAGTCACGAGGACAGGGCACCCAATCAGCCCCAGCATTTT.

The V gene is TRBV18, the J gene TRBJ1-5; 8 bases align to TRBD1. Germline V gene lookup returns CDR1 KGHSH and CDR2 LQKENI. With V trimmed by 3 bases and J by 7 bases, 5 bases remained unmatched. This CDR3 is built from 14 residues. The CDR3 sequence is CASSPDRVDQPQHF. As DNA, the CDR3 is TGTGCCAGCTCACCGGACAGGGTTGACCAGCCCCAGCATTTT.

This rearrangement joins TRBV7-6 to TRBJ2-5; 11 bases map to TRBD2. Per germline, CDR1 SGHVS and CDR2 FNYEAQ. This CDR3 is 15 amino acids long. J was trimmed by 5 bases and V by 5 bases; bases with no gene match: 7. DNA for the CDR3: TGTGCCAGCAGCGTTAGCGGGAGGGCCGGGGAGACCCAGTACTTC. Its translation is CASSVSGRAGETQYF.

Only a few counts were recorded for this clone. The chain recombines TRBV27 with TRBJ2-7; D might be TRBD1 (6 bases). CDR3 length: 17 amino acids. Germline V gives CDR1 MNHEY, CDR2 SMNVEV (reference sequence). Deletions cut 1 base from V and 3 bases from J, with 19 bases between. CDR3 nucleotide sequence: TGTGCCAGCAGTTTATTTTGGATGGGACAACATGACTACGAGCAGTACTTC. Its translation is CASSLFWMGQHDYEQYF.

The gene calls are TRBV5-1 and TRBJ1-1; possible D gene TRBD1, 6 bases. Germline V lookup: CDR1 SGHRS, CDR2 YFSETQ. Trimming shortened V by 4 bases and J by 11 bases, and 15 bases separated the two germline ends. The CDR3 covers 12 residues. The CDR3 protein is CASSGENDRAFF. In DNA, the CDR3 is TGCGCCAGCAGCGGGGAGAACGACAGGGCTTTCTTT.

This clone was observed a few times. The chain uses TRBV6-6 and TRBJ1-1; tentatively, D is TRBD1 (6 bases). Germline values: CDR1 MNHNY, CDR2 SVGAGI (reference sequence). Trimming removed 6 bases at V and 4 bases at J, with 15 bases between. The CDR3 spans 14 residues. CDR3 DNA sequence: TGTGCCAGCAGGTTAACAGGGTCGGGCACTGAAGCTTTCTTT. Residues: CASRLTGSGTEAFF.

V gene TRBV5-6 combines with J gene TRBJ1-3; D gene unclear. Germline CDR1 and CDR2: SGHDT and YYEEEE. V lost 2 bases to trimming and J lost 0 bases, with 9 bases between them. The CDR3 extends over 15 amino acids. The CDR3 sequence is CASSLPDNSGNTIYF. CDR3 nucleotide sequence: TGTGCCAGCAGCTTACCTGACAACTCTGGAAACACCATATATTTT.

The chain uses TRBV5-1 and TRBJ2-2, with 8 nucleotides matching TRBD1. Per the germline V gene, CDR1 is SGHRS and CDR2 is YFSETQ. The CDR3 length is 14 residues. J gave up 6 bases and V 4 bases, and 5 bases lay outside the gene matches. Here the CDR3 DNA reads TGCGCCAGCAGCGAGGGACAGGTGGCCGGGGAGCTGTTTTTT. Its translation is CASSEGQVAGELFF. Filled out from reference TRBV5-1 and TRBJ2-2, the complete variable domain reads KAGVTQTPRYLIKTRGQQVTLSCSPISGHRSVSWYQQTPGQGLQFLFEYFSETQRNKGNFPGRFSGRQFSNSRSEMNVSTLELGDSALYLCASSEGQVAGELFFGEGSRLTVL.

The V and J genes are TRBV12-5 and TRBJ1-3; TRBD1 agrees at 9 bases. Germline CDR1 reads LGHNT; CDR2 reads FRNRAP. Germline trimming cut 7 bases from V and 4 bases from J; bases unmatched to any gene: 8. CDR3 length equals 15 residues. This CDR3 is CASALGQGTGNTIYF. Written as DNA, the CDR3 is TGTGCTAGTGCCCTGGGACAGGGAACCGGAAACACCATATATTTT.

The chain carries TRBV29-1 and TRBJ2-1; 7 bases agree with TRBD2. Unmatched junction bases numbered 7, after V lost 2 bases and J lost 3 bases. This CDR3 comprises 15 residues. CDR1 SQVTM and CDR2 ANQGSEA come from the germline V gene. CDR3 protein: CSVELRGRGYNEQFF. The CDR3 DNA sequence: TGCAGCGTTGAACTGCGAGGGAGGGGCTACAATGAGCAGTTCTTC.

The V call is TRBV5-4, the J call TRBJ2-5, with a weak D call TRBD2 (6 bases). Germline-derived CDR1 and CDR2 are SGHNT and YYREEE (reference sequence). This CDR3 comprises 18 residues. Trimming removed 4 bases from V and 4 bases from J, with 26 bases in between. The CDR3 DNA reads TGTGCCAGCAGCCTCCTGACTAGGACTCTGGAGAGTGGAGAGACCCAGTACTTC. Its translation: CASSLLTRTLESGETQYF.

This clone was counted between two and nine times. This chain links TRBV6-6 with TRBJ1-5; D not resolved. This CDR3 is 13 amino acids long. The V gene's germline CDR1 is MNHNY and CDR2 SVGAGI (reference sequence). V was clipped by 0 bases and J by 5 bases, with 5 bases between them. The CDR3 DNA reads as TGTGCCAGCAGTTACTCCCCGGATCAGCCCCAGCATTTT. Protein product: CASSYSPDQPQHF.